Presented here are 22 T cell receptor beta chains from one specimen sequenced in a study of T cell responses to AZD1222 COVID-19 vaccine. Produced via immunoSEQ multiplex PCR; TCRdb's table is partial and in-frame only. Altogether about 170,000 clones are present, 75% to 95% being singletons, with the ten largest covering approximately 3%. The sequencing here drew on peripheral blood, taken on day 0 of AZD1222 vaccination. These receptors were obtained from an adult in good health.

The CDR3 sequence is CASSPQGSTDTQYF. The CDR3 DNA reads TGTGCCAGCAGCCCCCAGGGGAGCACAGATACGCAGTATTTT. This sequence joins TRBV7-9 and TRBJ2-3; possible D gene TRBD1, 6 bases. Germline assignment: CDR1 SEHNR and CDR2 FQNEAQ (reference sequence). V lost 5 bases, J lost 0 bases, and 9 bases lay in between. The CDR3 consists of 14 residues.

The CDR3 nucleotides read TGTGCCAGTAGTCCCGACAGGGGGCTGGGCAATCAGCCCCAGCATTTT. Amino acid sequence: CASSPDRGLGNQPQHF. V is TRBV19 and J is TRBJ1-5; TRBD1 agrees at 10 bases. V lost 5 bases, J lost 2 bases, and 6 bases stayed unmatched. The CDR3 loop spans 16 amino acids. Germline-derived CDR1 and CDR2 are LNHDA and SQIVND (reference sequence).

J is TRBJ1-5 and V is TRBV19; D is ambiguous. The CDR3 has 15 residues. From germline, CDR1 is LNHDA and CDR2 SQIVND (reference sequence). The V and J ends lost 1 base and 7 bases respectively, with 14 bases between them. CDR3 nucleotide sequence: TGTGCCAGTAGTATAGTTGCAGACGGCGGGCAGCCCCAGCATTTT. Residues: CASSIVADGGQPQHF. Variable domain in full (rest from reference TRBV19 and TRBJ1-5): DGGITQSPKYLFRKEGQNVTLSCEQNLNHDAMYWYRQDPGQGLRLIYYSQIVNDFQKGDIAEGYSVSREKKESFPLTVTSAQKNPTAFYLCASSIVADGGQPQHFGDGTRLSIL.

The V call is TRBV3-1 (or the pseudogene TRBV3-2), the J call TRBJ1-1; D might be TRBD1 (6 bases). The CDR3 spans 14 residues. Per the germline V gene, CDR1 is LGHDT and CDR2 is YNNKEL (reference sequence). V lost 2 bases, J lost 10 bases, and 17 bases lay in between. The chain's CDR3 is CASSQLGASRAAFF. CDR3 bases: TGTGCCAGCAGCCAACTGGGGGCATCCCGGGCAGCTTTCTTT.

This CDR3 reads CASSEPQGGNSPLHF. CDR3 in DNA: TGTGCCAGCAGTGAGCCACAGGGGGGGAATTCACCCCTCCACTTT. The chain is built from TRBV2 and TRBJ1-6; 8 nucleotides agree with TRBD1. Germline CDR1 and CDR2: SNHLY and FYNNEI. This CDR3 region has 15 residues. With V trimmed by 3 bases and J by 7 bases, 5 bases remained unmatched.

The CDR3 sequence is CASSLVQGITDTQYF. DNA of the CDR3: TGTGCCAGCAGCTTAGTACAGGGAATCACAGATACGCAGTATTTT. The chain carries TRBV11-1 and TRBJ2-3, with D perhaps TRBD1 (6 bases). CDR1 SGHAT and CDR2 FQDESV come from the germline V gene (reference sequence). The CDR3 is 15 amino acids. Trimming removed 1 base at V and 2 bases at J, with 10 bases between.

The rearrangement links TRBV19 to TRBJ2-5; 9 bases are shared with TRBD1. The CDR3 sequence is 15 residues long. With V trimmed by 6 bases and J by 5 bases, 10 bases remained unmatched. CDR1 and CDR2 from the germline V gene are LNHDA and SQIVND (reference sequence). The CDR3 nucleotides are TGTGCCAGTAGCACAGGGGGCAGTAGGGTGGAGACCCAGTACTTC. Amino acids: CASSTGGSRVETQYF.

This clone was seen once. The chain recombines TRBV19 with TRBJ2-3; 7 nucleotides line up with TRBD2. V gave up 1 base and J gave up 4 bases; unmatched junction bases: 2. The CDR3 runs 14 residues. Germline V gene sequence: CDR1 LNHDA, CDR2 SQIVND (reference sequence). The CDR3 region is CASSIVGGADTQYF. CDR3 bases: TGTGCCAGTAGTATAGTGGGGGGGGCAGATACGCAGTATTTT.

The chain uses TRBV19 and TRBJ1-5; maybe TRBD1 (5 bases). CDR1 LNHDA and CDR2 SQIVND come from the germline V gene (reference sequence). V was shortened by 4 bases and J by 4 bases, with 14 bases between the two germline ends. The CDR3 sequence is 15 residues long. Here the CDR3 DNA reads TGTGCCAGTAGTAAGAGGCAGGGTGCGAATCAGCCCCAGCATTTT. Protein: CASSKRQGANQPQHF.

The V and J genes are TRBV5-4 and TRBJ2-1; perhaps D is TRBD1 or TRBD2 (6 bases each). CDR3 length: 13 amino acids. Germline CDR1 SGHNT, CDR2 YYREEE (reference sequence). The V end was cut by 1 base, the J end by 6 bases, with 8 bases between. The CDR3 bases are TGTGCCAGCAGCTTGTGGGGGGCCAATGAGCAGTTCTTC. Protein sequence: CASSLWGANEQFF.

J is TRBJ2-5 and V is TRBV10-2; no definite D call. Trimming cost V 0 bases and J 5 bases, with 10 bases left between them. The CDR3 consists of 14 residues. Germline V gene lookup returns CDR1 WSHSY and CDR2 SAAADI. The CDR3 nucleotides read TGCGCCAGCAGTGAGTCGTATGGAAAGGAGACCCAGTACTTC. This sequence encodes CASSESYGKETQYF.

This chain links TRBV18 with TRBJ1-2; weak D call: TRBD1 (6 bases). Germline CDR1 reads KGHSH; CDR2 reads LQKENI. V lost 0 bases and J lost 6, with 11 bases in between. The CDR3 covers 14 residues. CDR3: CASSPPPGADGYTF. In DNA, the CDR3 is TGTGCCAGCTCACCACCACCAGGGGCAGATGGCTACACCTTC.

The chain couples TRBV9 to TRBJ1-2; D gene ambiguous. V lost 0 bases, J lost 6 bases, and 12 bases lay in between. Looked up from germline, CDR1 is SGDLS and CDR2 is YYNGEE. The CDR3 is 14 amino acids. In nucleotides, the CDR3 is TGTGCCAGCAGCGTAGAGGAATGGACCCATGGCTACACCTTC. Its protein product is CASSVEEWTHGYTF.

The chain employs TRBV19 and TRBJ1-2, with TRBD1 matching over 9 bases. The CDR3 totals 14 residues. Per the germline V gene, CDR1 is LNHDA and CDR2 is SQIVND (reference sequence). Trimming removed 6 bases from V and 4 bases from J; junction bases left unmatched: 6. Written as DNA, the CDR3 is TGTGCCAGTAGGAGGGACAGGGTAGGCTATGGCTACACCTTC. Its translation: CASRRDRVGYGYTF.

J is TRBJ1-2 and V is TRBV7-2; no clear D. V was clipped by 3 bases and J by 1 base, with 12 bases between them. From germline, CDR1 is SGHTA and CDR2 FQGNSA. The CDR3 is 15 amino acids. CDR3 protein: CASSLPNSVNYGYTF. DNA of the CDR3: TGTGCCAGCAGCTTGCCGAACAGCGTTAACTATGGCTACACCTTC.

The rearrangement joins TRBV18 to TRBJ2-1, with 8 bases matching TRBD1. V was clipped by 4 bases and J by 7 bases; unmatched bases: 0. CDR1 is KGHSH and CDR2 is LQKENI in the germline V gene. This CDR3 spans 12 amino acids. This CDR3 reads CASSRQGNEQFF. Written as DNA, the CDR3 is TGTGCCAGCTCACGACAGGGGAATGAGCAGTTCTTC.

The chain has TRBV19 and TRBJ2-7; the D is unclear. V was trimmed by 7 bases and J by 4 bases, leaving 8 bases between them. Germline V gives CDR1 LNHDA, CDR2 SQIVND (reference sequence). The CDR3 covers 11 residues. The CDR3 sequence is CASTYNYEQYF. In DNA, the CDR3 is TGTGCCAGTACCTACAATTACGAGCAGTACTTC.

The genes are TRBV12-3 or TRBV12-4 and TRBJ2-5; D gene unclear. The CDR3 sequence is 13 residues long. Trimming cost V 5 bases and J 5 bases, with 12 bases left between them. The CDR3 protein is CASSPGPWETQYF. The CDR3 DNA is TGTGCCAGCAGTCCTGGGCCCTGGGAGACCCAGTACTTC.

The rearrangement uses TRBV5-6 and TRBJ2-7, with TRBD1 matching 7 bases. V shed 3 bases, J shed 3 bases, and the junction held 3 bases outside the gene matches. Germline V gives CDR1 SGHDT, CDR2 YYEEEE. CDR3 size: 13 residues. The CDR3 region has the DNA TGTGCCAGCAGCTGGGGACAGATCTACGAGCAGTACTTC. Protein: CASSWGQIYEQYF.

The V call is TRBV6-2 or TRBV6-3, the J call TRBJ2-3; no clear D gene. The CDR3 runs to 13 residues. Germline V lookup: CDR1 MNHEY, CDR2 SVGEGT. V was clipped by 2 bases and J by 1 base, with 4 bases between them. CDR3 in amino acids: CASSYLRTDTQYF. As DNA, the CDR3 is TGTGCCAGCAGTTACCTACGCACAGATACGCAGTATTTT.

The rearrangement joins TRBV4-3 to TRBJ1-2, with D hard to call. The CDR3 runs to 15 residues. The V end was cut by 0 bases, the J end by 4 bases, with 12 bases between. CDR1 is LGHNA and CDR2 is YSLEER in the germline V gene. CDR3 nucleotide sequence: TGCGCCAGCAGCCAAGATAGGAGCGGCAGCTATGGCTACACCTTC. Amino acid sequence: CASSQDRSGSYGYTF.

The chain links TRBV6-1 to TRBJ1-4; a weak D match, TRBD1 (5 bases). In germline, CDR1 is MNHNS, CDR2 SASEGT. The V gene lost 2 bases and the J gene lost 15 bases, with 13 bases spanning the gap. The CDR3 length is 12 residues. CDR3 coding DNA: TGTGCCAGCAGTGAATTCCGGGGGAGATTGTTTTTT. Protein sequence: CASSEFRGRLFF.